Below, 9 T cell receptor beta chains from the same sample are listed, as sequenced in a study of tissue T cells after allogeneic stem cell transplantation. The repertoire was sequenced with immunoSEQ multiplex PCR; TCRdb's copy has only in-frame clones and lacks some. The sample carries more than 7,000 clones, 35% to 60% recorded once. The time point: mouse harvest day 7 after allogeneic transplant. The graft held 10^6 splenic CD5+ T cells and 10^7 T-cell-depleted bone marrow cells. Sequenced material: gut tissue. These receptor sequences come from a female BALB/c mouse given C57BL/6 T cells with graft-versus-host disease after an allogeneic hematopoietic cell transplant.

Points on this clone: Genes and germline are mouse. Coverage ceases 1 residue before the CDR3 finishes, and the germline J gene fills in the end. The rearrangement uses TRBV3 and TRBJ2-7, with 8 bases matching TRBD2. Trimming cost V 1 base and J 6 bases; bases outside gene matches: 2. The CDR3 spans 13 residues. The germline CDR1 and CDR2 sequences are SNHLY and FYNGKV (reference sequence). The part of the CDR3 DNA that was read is TGTGCCAGCAGCTTAGAGGGGGGGGCTGAACAGTAC. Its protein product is CASSLEGGAEQY. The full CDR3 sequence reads CASSLEGGAEQYF.

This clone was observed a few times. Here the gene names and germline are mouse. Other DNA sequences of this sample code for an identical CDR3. This chain's CDR3 is CAWSLGTGSYEQYF. The sequenced part of the CDR3 DNA is TGTGCCTGGAGTCTAGGGACTGGGTCCTATGAACAGTAC. This chain joins TRBV31 and TRBJ2-7, with 9 bases lining up with TRBD2. The CDR3 is cut off 1 residue early in the read; its end comes from the germline J gene. The CDR3 is 14 residues long. Trimming took 0 bases from V and 1 from J; bases not matched to a gene: 1. Germline V gives CDR1 GKSSPN, CDR2 SITVG.

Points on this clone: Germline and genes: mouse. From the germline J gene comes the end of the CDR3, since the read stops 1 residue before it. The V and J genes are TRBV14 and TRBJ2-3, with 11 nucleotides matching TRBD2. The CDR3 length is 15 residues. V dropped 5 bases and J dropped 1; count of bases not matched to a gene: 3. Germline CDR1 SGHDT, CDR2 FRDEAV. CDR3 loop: CASSPGLGGAETLYF. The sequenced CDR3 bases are TGTGCCAGCAGCCCGGGACTGGGGGGTGCAGAAACGCTGTAT.

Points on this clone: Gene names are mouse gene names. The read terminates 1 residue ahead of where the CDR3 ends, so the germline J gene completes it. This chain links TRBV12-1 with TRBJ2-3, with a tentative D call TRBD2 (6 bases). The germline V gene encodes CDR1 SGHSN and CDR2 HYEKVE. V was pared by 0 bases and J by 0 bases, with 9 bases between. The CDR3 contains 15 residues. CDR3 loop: CASSLGGTSAETLYF. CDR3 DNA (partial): TGTGCCAGCTCTCTCGGTGGGACTAGTGCAGAAACGCTGTAT.

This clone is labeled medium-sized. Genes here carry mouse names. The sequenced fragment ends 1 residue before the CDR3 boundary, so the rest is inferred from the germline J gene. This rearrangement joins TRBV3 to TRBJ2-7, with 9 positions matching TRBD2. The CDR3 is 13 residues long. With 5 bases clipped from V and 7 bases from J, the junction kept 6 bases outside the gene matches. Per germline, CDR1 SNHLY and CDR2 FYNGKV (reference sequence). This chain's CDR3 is CASSPGLGREQYF. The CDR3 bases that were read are TGTGCCAGCAGCCCTGGACTGGGGCGGGAACAGTAC.

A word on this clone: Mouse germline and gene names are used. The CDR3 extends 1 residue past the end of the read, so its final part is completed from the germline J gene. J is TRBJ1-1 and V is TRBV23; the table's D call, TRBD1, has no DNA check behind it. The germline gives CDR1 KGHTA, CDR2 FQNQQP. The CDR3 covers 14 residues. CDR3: CSSSPTNSNTEVFF. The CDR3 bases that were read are TGCTCCAGCAGTCCGACAAATTCAAACACAGAAGTCTTC.

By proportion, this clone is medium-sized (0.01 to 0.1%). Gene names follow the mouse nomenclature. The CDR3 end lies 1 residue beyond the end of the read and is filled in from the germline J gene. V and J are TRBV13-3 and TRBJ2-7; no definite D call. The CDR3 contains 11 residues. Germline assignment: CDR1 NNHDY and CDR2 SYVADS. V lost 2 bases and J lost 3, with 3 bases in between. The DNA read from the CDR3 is TGTGCCAGCAGTGACAACTATGAACAGTAC. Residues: CASSDNYEQY. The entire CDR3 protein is CASSDNYEQYF.

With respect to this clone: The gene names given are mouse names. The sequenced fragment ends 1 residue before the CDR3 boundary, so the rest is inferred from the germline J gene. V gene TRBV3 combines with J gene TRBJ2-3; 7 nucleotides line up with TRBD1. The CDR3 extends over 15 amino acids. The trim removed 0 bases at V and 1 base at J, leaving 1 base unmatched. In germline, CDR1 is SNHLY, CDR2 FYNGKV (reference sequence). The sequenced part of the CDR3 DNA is TGTGCCAGCAGCTTAGCTACAGGGGGTGCAGAAACGCTGTAT. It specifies CASSLATGGAETLY. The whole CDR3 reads CASSLATGGAETLYF.

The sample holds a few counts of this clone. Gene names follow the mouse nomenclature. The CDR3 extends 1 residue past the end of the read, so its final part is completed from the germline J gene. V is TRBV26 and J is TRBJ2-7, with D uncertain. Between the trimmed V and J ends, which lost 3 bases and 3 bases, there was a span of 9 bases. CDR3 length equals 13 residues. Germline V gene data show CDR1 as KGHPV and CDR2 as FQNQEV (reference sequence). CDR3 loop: CASSLTQNYEQYF. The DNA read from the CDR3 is TGTGCCAGCAGTCTAACACAGAACTATGAACAGTAC.